A selection of T cell receptor beta chains follows, all from one sample in a study of T cells in Graves' hyperthyroidism and ophthalmopathy. TCRdb reanalysed the multiplex PCR reads using MiXCR and keeps one entry per CDR3 protein. In the table there are about 500,000 distinct CDR3 sequences, roughly a sixth of which are singletons. The sample taken for sequencing was blood. Source of these receptors: a woman aged 25 to 39 with Graves' ophthalmopathy. The CDR3 runs from the conserved cysteine through the conserved F or W. D genes are given only for firm matches. The size field is filled for only some rows; it gives once, few, many or a size class.

>TRBV9|.|TRBJ1-6|.
TGTGCCAGCAGCGGTGGGACCGTCTGGGTGGGAAATTCACCCCTCCACTTT
CASSGGTVWVGNSPLHF
>TRBV20-1|many|TRBJ2-7|.
TGCAGTGCTAGTGAGGGTCTTCCCGAGCAGTACTTC
CSASEGLPEQYF
>TRBV11-2|many|TRBJ2-3|.
TGTGCCAGCAGCTTAGCAGGGCTCAACACAGATACGCAGTATTTT
CASSLAGLNTDTQYF
>TRBV24-1|few|TRBJ2-3|TRBD2
TGTGCCACCAGTGATACGGGACTAGCGGGAGATACGCAGTATTTT
CATSDTGLAGDTQYF
>TRBV4-3|.|TRBJ2-5|TRBD1
TGCGCCAGCAGCCAAGATGGTAGGACAGGGGCTGTGGAGACCCAGTACTTC
CASSQDGRTGAVETQYF
>TRBV18|many|TRBJ2-7|.
TGTGCCAGCTCACCACCGGGACCCTCCTTCTCCTACGAGCAGTACTTC
CASSPPGPSFSYEQYF
>TRBV12-3/TRBV12-4|many|TRBJ2-3|TRBD2
TGTGCCAGCAGGTTAGCGGGAGCTAGTGAGACGCAGTATTTT
CASRLAGASETQYF
>TRBV7-2|many|TRBJ2-7|.
TGTGCCAGCAGCTTAGCGCTGGAGTACGAGCAGTACTTC
CASSLALEYEQYF
>TRBV7-2|many|TRBJ2-3|TRBD2
TGTGCCAGCAGCTTATACCGGCCCGGGGCGGGAGAAGATACGCAGTATTTT
CASSLYRPGAGEDTQYF
>TRBV20-1|.|TRBJ2-5|.
TGCAGTGCTGACGCCGGGTCCCAAGAGACTCAGTACTTC
CSADAGSQETQYF
>TRBV7-9|few|TRBJ2-7|TRBD2
TGTGCCAGCAGCTTCCCAGGGACTAGCGGCACCTACGAGCAGTACTTC
CASSFPGTSGTYEQYF
>TRBV2|.|TRBJ1-2|.
TGTGCCAGCGCTACCCAGGGTTTTAGTGGCTACACCTTC
CASATQGFSGYTF
>TRBV5-1|many|TRBJ2-3|.
TGCGCCAGCAGCCCCTTAGTAGGGGGAGTATCGCTTAGCACAGATACGCAGTATTTT
CASSPLVGGVSLSTDTQYF
>TRBV24-1|.|TRBJ1-1|.
TGTGCCACCAGTGCAGGGAGGATCAACACTGAAGCTTTCTTT
CATSAGRINTEAFF
>TRBV30|many|TRBJ1-5|.
TGTGCCTGGAGTGTTGCGGGGGGTCAGCCCCAGCATTTT
CAWSVAGGQPQHF